This passage covers 25 T cell receptor beta chains from one sample sequenced in a study of T cell repertoires in cytomegalovirus infection. TCRdb processed the reads anew with MiXCR; each CDR3 protein has one entry. The table records 85,000 to 120,000 distinct CDR3 sequences, approximately 15% of them present only once. Sequenced sample: PBMCs. These TCRs come from a human donor in good health (CMV status not recorded). Some clones in this sample may be carry-over from other donors' samples.

The CDR3 sequence: CASSNGTFYEQYF. CDR3 nucleotides: TGTGCCAGCAGTAATGGGACCTTCTACGAGCAGTACTTC. V usage is TRBV12-3 or TRBV12-4 and J usage is TRBJ2-7; the D call may be TRBD1 or TRBD2 (5 bases each). CDR3 length equals 13 residues. V was trimmed by 5 bases and J by 3 bases, leaving 11 bases between them.

The chain uses TRBV20-1 and TRBJ2-7; TRBD1 matches 8 bases. The CDR3 has 15 residues. Per germline, CDR1 DFQATT and CDR2 SNEGSKA (reference sequence). The ends lost 3 bases at V and 1 base at J; junction bases unmatched: 8. This CDR3 reads CSASAGTGGSYEQYF. CDR3 coding DNA: TGCAGTGCTAGTGCCGGGACAGGTGGGTCCTACGAGCAGTACTTC.

This clonotype has ten or more counts. CDR3 coding DNA: TGTGCCAGCAGTTCACGCCAGGATGGCTACACCTTC. Translating gives CASSSRQDGYTF. The chain has TRBV2 and TRBJ1-2, with D unclear. V lost 5 bases and J 6 bases, leaving 10 bases between the germline ends. The CDR3 totals 12 residues. Germline V gene sequence: CDR1 SNHLY, CDR2 FYNNEI.

V is TRBV9 and J is TRBJ1-1; unclear D gene. Germline assignment: CDR1 SGDLS and CDR2 YYNGEE. The CDR3 length is 14 residues. V shed 0 bases and J shed 7 bases, with 13 bases lying between them. In nucleotides, the CDR3 is TGTGCCAGCAGCGTAGTCCGGACGGCGGGTGAAGCTTTCTTT. Its protein is CASSVVRTAGEAFF.

This clonotype was seen a handful of times. J is TRBJ1-1 and V is TRBV20-1; D is undetermined. Germline V CDR1 and CDR2: DFQATT, SNEGSKA (reference sequence). The V end lost 0 bases, the J end lost 3 bases, and 5 bases lay between the germline ends. This CDR3 comprises 12 residues. The DNA of the CDR3 is TGCAGTGCTAGAGATTTGGACACTGAAGCTTTCTTT. It yields the protein CSARDLDTEAFF.

The V and J genes are TRBV5-4 and TRBJ1-2; D is ambiguous. There are 14 residues in the CDR3. The ends were cut back, 0 bases at V and 4 bases at J, with 10 bases in the middle. In germline, CDR1 is SGHNT, CDR2 YYREEE (reference sequence). CDR3 DNA: TGTGCCAGCAGCTTGGTGCAGGCCAGCTATGGCTACACCTTC. It codes for CASSLVQASYGYTF.

This clonotype has at least ten counts. DNA of the CDR3: TGCGCCAGCAGCCACGGGGGAAGCTCCTACAATGAGCAGTTCTTC. This encodes CASSHGGSSYNEQFF. The chain carries TRBV4-3 and TRBJ2-1, with D possibly TRBD2 on 6 matching bases. CDR1 and CDR2 from the germline V gene are LGHNA and YSLEER. This CDR3 spans 15 amino acids. Trimming stripped 3 bases from V and 0 bases from J, with 9 bases between.

The V and J genes are TRBV20-1 and TRBJ2-5; 8 bases match TRBD2. J lost 2 bases, V lost 2 bases, and 1 base had no gene match. From germline, CDR1 is DFQATT and CDR2 SNEGSKA (reference sequence). The CDR3 has 13 residues. The CDR3 protein is CSARPGGQETQYF. Written as DNA, the CDR3 is TGCAGTGCTAGACCGGGGGGGCAAGAGACCCAGTACTTC.

About this clonotype: The junction departs from germline at one end; a sequencing error may be responsible. V gene TRBV7-9 combines with J gene TRBJ2-7; D is possibly TRBD2 (6 bases). This CDR3 has 14 amino acids. Germline values: CDR1 SEHNR, CDR2 FQNEAQ (reference sequence). CDR3 sequence: CASSLVAAGYEEYF. Here the CDR3 DNA reads TGTGCCAGCAGCTTAGTAGCGGCGGGCTACGAGGAGTACTTC.

This clonotype appeared a few times. The J gene is TRBJ2-2, the V gene TRBV5-6; 9 bases match TRBD1. CDR1 is SGHDT and CDR2 is YYEEEE in the germline V gene. The CDR3 is 16 amino acids. Germline trimming cut 5 bases from V and 7 bases from J; bases unmatched to any gene: 12. Written as DNA, the CDR3 is TGTGCCAGCAGTGGGAGACTACAGGGGGCTGGCGGGGAGCTGTTTTTT. This sequence encodes CASSGRLQGAGGELFF.

This clonotype was detected a few times. The V call is TRBV7-9, the J call TRBJ1-2, with D uncertain. This CDR3 contains 16 residues. CDR1 is SEHNR, CDR2 FQNEAQ, per germline (reference sequence). Deletions cut 1 base from V and 8 bases from J, with 20 bases between. DNA of the CDR3: TGTGCCAGCAGCTTAGGAAGGTCGGTCCACGGCCCCGGCTACACCTTC. Translating it yields CASSLGRSVHGPGYTF. The entire variable domain, with the rest obtained from reference TRBV7-9 and TRBJ1-2, is as follows: DTGVSQNPRHKITKRGQNVTFRCDPISEHNRLYWYRQTLGQGPEFLTYFQNEAQLEKSRLLSDRFSAERPKGSFSTLEIQRTEQGDSAMYLCASSLGRSVHGPGYTFGSGTRLTVV.

The genes are TRBV5-6 and TRBJ1-1; D ambiguous. V was pared by 0 bases and J by 0 bases, with 6 bases between. Germline CDR1 reads SGHDT; CDR2 reads YYEEEE. The CDR3 totals 14 residues. CDR3 coding DNA: TGTGCCAGCAGCTTGGTAGTAGTGAACACTGAAGCTTTCTTT. Translation: CASSLVVVNTEAFF.

With respect to this clonotype: This may be a read error: a much more frequent sequence differs by one nucleotide. The gene calls are TRBV7-9 and TRBJ2-1, with D perhaps matching TRBD2 (5 bases). Germline CDR1 SEHNR, CDR2 FQNEAQ (reference sequence). Deletions cut 3 bases from V and 4 bases from J, with 13 bases between. The CDR3 sequence is 15 residues long. The CDR3 coding sequence is TGTGCCAGCAGCTTGTCCGGGCGGGTTTACAATGAGCAGTTCTTC. Translating gives CASSLSGRVYNEQFF.

Ten or more counts support this clonotype. V and J are TRBV7-8 and TRBJ1-4, with a possible D match to TRBD1 (6 bases). CDR1 and CDR2 (germline): SGHVS, FQNEAQ. V was pared by 2 bases and J by 10 bases, with 14 bases between. CDR3 length: 14 residues. The CDR3 sequence: CASSLMAGEGKLFF. CDR3 nucleotides: TGTGCCAGCAGCTTAATGGCAGGGGAGGGAAAACTGTTTTTT.

This clonotype has ten or more counts. The rearrangement links TRBV2 to TRBJ1-4, with a weak D call TRBD1 (6 bases). Germline lookup yields CDR1 SNHLY and CDR2 FYNNEI. This CDR3 comprises 17 residues. Deletions cut 6 bases from V and 7 bases from J, with 24 bases between. The CDR3: CASRNLAYRVRGEKLFF. In nucleotides, the CDR3 is TGTGCCAGCAGGAACCTGGCCTACAGGGTCAGGGGTGAAAAACTGTTTTTT.

This chain connects TRBV5-1 to TRBJ2-1, with TRBD1 matching over 9 bases. Germline loops: CDR1 SGHRS, CDR2 YFSETQ. The CDR3 consists of 15 residues. V gave up 1 base and J gave up 10 bases; unmatched junction bases: 9. In nucleotides, the CDR3 is TGCGCCAGCAGCTTGTACAGGGACAGGGTCGGGGAGCAGTTCTTC. Protein: CASSLYRDRVGEQFF.

This clonotype was detected ten times or more. The chain carries TRBV11-2 and TRBJ1-6; 7 nucleotides align to TRBD1. The junction had 13 bases not matched to a gene; V was cut back by 6 bases and J by 8 bases. This CDR3 region has 16 residues. Per the germline V gene, CDR1 is SGHAT and CDR2 is FQNNGV. CDR3 in amino acids: CASSVSPTGAHSPLHF. For the CDR3, the DNA is TGTGCCAGCAGTGTTTCCCCCACAGGGGCCCATTCACCCCTCCACTTT.

This clonotype appeared many times. This rearrangement joins TRBV20-1 to TRBJ1-1; no firm D call. The V gene's germline CDR1 is DFQATT and CDR2 SNEGSKA (reference sequence). CDR3 length: 11 residues. The CDR3 is CSARGDTEAFF. For the CDR3, the DNA is TGCAGCGCCCGTGGGGACACTGAAGCTTTCTTT.

This clonotype was counted many times. The chain links TRBV7-6 to TRBJ2-1, with D perhaps TRBD2 (5 bases). The V end was cut by 5 bases, the J end by 0 bases, with 11 bases between. From germline, CDR1 is SGHVS and CDR2 FNYEAQ. The CDR3 contains 15 residues. The CDR3 region has the DNA TGTGCCAGCAGCGGGGAGACAAGCTCCTACAATGAGCAGTTCTTC. This sequence encodes CASSGETSSYNEQFF.

A few counts support this clonotype. This chain connects TRBV7-9 to TRBJ1-3, with a tentative D call TRBD1 (5 bases). Trimming cost V 7 bases and J 2 bases, with 9 bases left between them. The CDR3 covers 13 residues. Germline CDR1 reads SEHNR; CDR2 reads FQNEAQ (reference sequence). The CDR3 protein is CASTQGPGNTIYF. CDR3 DNA: TGTGCCAGCACGCAGGGACCTGGAAACACCATATATTTT. The full variable domain, its missing parts supplied by reference TRBV7-9 and TRBJ1-3, is DTGVSQNPRHKITKRGQNVTFRCDPISEHNRLYWYRQTLGQGPEFLTYFQNEAQLEKSRLLSDRFSAERPKGSFSTLEIQRTEQGDSAMYLCASTQGPGNTIYFGEGSWLTVV.

At least ten counts were recorded for this clonotype. V usage is TRBV7-9 and J usage is TRBJ1-5; 7 bases map to TRBD1. This CDR3 is 13 amino acids long. With V trimmed by 3 bases and J by 5 bases, 1 base remained unmatched. CDR1 and CDR2 from the germline V gene are SEHNR and FQNEAQ (reference sequence). The CDR3 loop is CASSFTGDQPQHF. The CDR3 coding sequence is TGTGCCAGCAGCTTTACAGGGGATCAGCCCCAGCATTTT.

J is TRBJ1-5 and V is TRBV2; 9 nucleotides match TRBD1. CDR3 length equals 16 residues. CDR1 SNHLY and CDR2 FYNNEI come from the germline V gene. The trim removed 8 bases at V and 2 bases at J, leaving 10 bases unmatched. The CDR3 DNA reads as TGTGCCAGCGGTGGGACAGGGAATAACGGCAATCAGCCCCAGCATTTT. It translates to CASGGTGNNGNQPQHF. Full variable domain (outside the CDR3, taken from reference TRBV2 and TRBJ1-5): EPEVTQTPSHQVTQMGQEVILRCVPISNHLYFYWYRQILGQKVEFLVSFYNNEISEKSEIFDDQFSVERPDGSNFTLKIRSTKLEDSAMYFCASGGTGNNGNQPQHFGDGTRLSIL.

This chain links TRBV6-5 with TRBJ1-1; 7 bases fit TRBD1. CDR1 and CDR2 (germline): MNHEY, SVGAGI. Losses at the gene ends were 0 bases for V and 4 bases for J; bases not matched to a gene: 2. CDR3 length: 14 residues. The CDR3 DNA follows: TGTGCCAGCAGTTACTCCAACAGGGGCACTGAAGCTTTCTTT. Amino acids: CASSYSNRGTEAFF.

This clonotype was counted at least ten times. V usage is TRBV6-2 or TRBV6-3 and J usage is TRBJ1-1, with TRBD1 identical over 7 bases. Trimming removed 7 bases from V and 4 bases from J; junction bases left unmatched: 9. Germline assignment: CDR1 MNHEY and CDR2 SVGEGT. The CDR3 is 14 amino acids. CDR3 residues: CASKTTGRATEAFF. The CDR3 region has the DNA TGTGCCAGCAAGACGACAGGGAGGGCCACTGAAGCTTTCTTT.

This clonotype was detected ten times or more. This chain joins TRBV7-9 and TRBJ2-7; D perhaps matches TRBD1 (6 bases). The CDR3 contains 15 residues. Germline loops: CDR1 SEHNR, CDR2 FQNEAQ (reference sequence). Deletions cut 5 bases from V and 2 bases from J, with 16 bases between. The CDR3 region has the DNA TGTGCCAGCAGCCAAAAGGGGGACGGTACCTACGAGCAGTACTTC. Its protein is CASSQKGDGTYEQYF. The whole variable domain, remainder taken from reference TRBV7-9 and TRBJ2-7, is DTGVSQNPRHKITKRGQNVTFRCDPISEHNRLYWYRQTLGQGPEFLTYFQNEAQLEKSRLLSDRFSAERPKGSFSTLEIQRTEQGDSAMYLCASSQKGDGTYEQYFGPGTRLTVT.